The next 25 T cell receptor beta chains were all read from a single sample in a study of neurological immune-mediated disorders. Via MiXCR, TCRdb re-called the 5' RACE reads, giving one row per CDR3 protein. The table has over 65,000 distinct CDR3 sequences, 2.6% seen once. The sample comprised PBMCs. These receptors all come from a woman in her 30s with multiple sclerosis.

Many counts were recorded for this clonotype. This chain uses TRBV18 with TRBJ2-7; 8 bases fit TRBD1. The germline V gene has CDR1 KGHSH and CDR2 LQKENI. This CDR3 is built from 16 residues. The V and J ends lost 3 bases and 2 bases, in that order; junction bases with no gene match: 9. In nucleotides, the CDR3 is TGTGCCAGCTCACCCCCTCCTCAGGGGGCCCCCTACGAGCAGTACTTC. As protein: CASSPPPQGAPYEQYF.

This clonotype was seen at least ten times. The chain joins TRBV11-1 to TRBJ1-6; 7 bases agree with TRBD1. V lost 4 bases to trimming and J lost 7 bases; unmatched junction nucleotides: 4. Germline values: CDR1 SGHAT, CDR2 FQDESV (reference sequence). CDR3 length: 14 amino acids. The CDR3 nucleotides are TGTGCCAGCAGCTCGACAGGGTGGAATTCACCCCTCCACTTT. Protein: CASSSTGWNSPLHF.

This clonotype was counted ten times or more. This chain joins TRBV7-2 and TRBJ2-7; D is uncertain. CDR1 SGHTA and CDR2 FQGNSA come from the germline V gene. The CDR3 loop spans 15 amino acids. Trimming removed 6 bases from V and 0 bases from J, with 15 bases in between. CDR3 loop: CASSYDGTSSYEQYF. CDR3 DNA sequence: TGTGCCAGCAGTTACGACGGAACTTCCTCCTACGAGCAGTACTTC.

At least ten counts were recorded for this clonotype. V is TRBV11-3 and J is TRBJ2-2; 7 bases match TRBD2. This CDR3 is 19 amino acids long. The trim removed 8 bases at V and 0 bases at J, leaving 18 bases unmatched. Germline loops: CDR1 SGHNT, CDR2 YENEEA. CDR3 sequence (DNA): TGTGCCAGCCGGACTAGAAACGCCGGGAGGACTTCGAACACCGGGGAGCTGTTTTTT. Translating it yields CASRTRNAGRTSNTGELFF.

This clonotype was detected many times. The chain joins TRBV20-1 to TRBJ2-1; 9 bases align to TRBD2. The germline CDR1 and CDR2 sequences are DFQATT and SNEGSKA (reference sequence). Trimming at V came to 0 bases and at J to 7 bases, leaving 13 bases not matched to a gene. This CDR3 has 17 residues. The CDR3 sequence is CSARDKLAGRVWNEQFF. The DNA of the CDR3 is TGCAGTGCTAGAGATAAGCTAGCGGGAAGGGTTTGGAATGAGCAGTTCTTC.

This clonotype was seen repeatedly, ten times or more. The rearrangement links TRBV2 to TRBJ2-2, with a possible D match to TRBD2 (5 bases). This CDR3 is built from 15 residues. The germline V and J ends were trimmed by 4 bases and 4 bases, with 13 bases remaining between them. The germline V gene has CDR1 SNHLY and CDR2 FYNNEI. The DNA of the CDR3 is TGTGCCAGCAGTGGAGCCGGACGGGGCACCGGGGAGCTGTTTTTT. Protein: CASSGAGRGTGELFF.

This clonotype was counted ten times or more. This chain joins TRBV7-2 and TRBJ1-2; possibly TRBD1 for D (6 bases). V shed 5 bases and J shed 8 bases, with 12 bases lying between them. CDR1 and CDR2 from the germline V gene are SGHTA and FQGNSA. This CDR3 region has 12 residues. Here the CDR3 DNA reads TGTGCCAGCAGCCCGACCAGGGGCGGCTACACCTTC. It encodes CASSPTRGGYTF.

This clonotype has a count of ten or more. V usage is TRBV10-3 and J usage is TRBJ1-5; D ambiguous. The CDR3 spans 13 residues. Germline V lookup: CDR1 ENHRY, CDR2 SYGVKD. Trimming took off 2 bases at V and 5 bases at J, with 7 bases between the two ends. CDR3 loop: CAISEIADQPQHF. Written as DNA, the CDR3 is TGTGCCATCAGTGAGATCGCAGATCAGCCCCAGCATTTT.

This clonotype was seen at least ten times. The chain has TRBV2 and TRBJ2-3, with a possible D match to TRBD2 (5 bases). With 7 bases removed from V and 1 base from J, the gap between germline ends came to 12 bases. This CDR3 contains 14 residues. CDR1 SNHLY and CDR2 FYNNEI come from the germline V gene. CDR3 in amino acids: CASKESGGTDTQYF. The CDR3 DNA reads TGTGCCAGCAAGGAAAGCGGAGGCACAGATACGCAGTATTTT.

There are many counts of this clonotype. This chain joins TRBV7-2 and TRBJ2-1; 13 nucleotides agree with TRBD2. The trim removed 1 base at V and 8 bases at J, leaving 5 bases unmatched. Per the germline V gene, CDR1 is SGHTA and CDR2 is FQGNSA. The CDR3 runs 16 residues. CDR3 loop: CASSLGGLAGEYEQFF. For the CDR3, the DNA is TGTGCCAGCAGCTTAGGAGGACTAGCGGGAGAGTATGAGCAGTTCTTC.

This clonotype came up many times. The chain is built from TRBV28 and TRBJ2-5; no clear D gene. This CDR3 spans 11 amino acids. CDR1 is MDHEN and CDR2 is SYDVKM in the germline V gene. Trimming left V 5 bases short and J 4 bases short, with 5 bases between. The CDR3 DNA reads TGTGCCAGCAGTCCGCGAGAGACCCAGTACTTC. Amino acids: CASSPRETQYF.

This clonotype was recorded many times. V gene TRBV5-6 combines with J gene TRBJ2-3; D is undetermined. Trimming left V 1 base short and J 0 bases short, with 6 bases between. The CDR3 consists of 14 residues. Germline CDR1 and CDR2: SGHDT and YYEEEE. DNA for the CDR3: TGTGCCAGCAGCTTGCCCGGGAGCACAGATACGCAGTATTTT. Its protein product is CASSLPGSTDTQYF.

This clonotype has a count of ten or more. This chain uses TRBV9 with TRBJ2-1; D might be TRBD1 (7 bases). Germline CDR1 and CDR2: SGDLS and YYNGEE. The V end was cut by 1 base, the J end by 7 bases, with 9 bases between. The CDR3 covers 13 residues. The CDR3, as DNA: TGTGCCAGCAGCGTACAGGGGGGAAATGAGCAGTTCTTC. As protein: CASSVQGGNEQFF.

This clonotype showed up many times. The CDR3 coding sequence is TGCAGTGCTAGAGTTAGATTTAAGGACCAAGAGACCCAGTACTTC. It is translated as CSARVRFKDQETQYF. The gene calls are TRBV20-1 and TRBJ2-5; D gene unclear. CDR1 is DFQATT, CDR2 SNEGSKA, per germline (reference sequence). This CDR3 region has 15 residues. V was cut by 1 base and J by 0 bases, with 12 bases left in between.

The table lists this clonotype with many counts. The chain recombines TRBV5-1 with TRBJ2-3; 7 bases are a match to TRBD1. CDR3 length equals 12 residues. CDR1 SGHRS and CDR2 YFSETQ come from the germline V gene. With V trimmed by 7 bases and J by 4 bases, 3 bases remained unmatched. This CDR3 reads CASFDRADTQYF. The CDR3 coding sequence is TGCGCCAGCTTCGACAGGGCAGATACGCAGTATTTT. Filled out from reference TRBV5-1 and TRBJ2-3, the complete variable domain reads KAGVTQTPRYLIKTRGQQVTLSCSPISGHRSVSWYQQTPGQGLQFLFEYFSETQRNKGNFPGRFSGRQFSNSRSEMNVSTLELGDSALYLCASFDRADTQYFGPGTRLTVL.

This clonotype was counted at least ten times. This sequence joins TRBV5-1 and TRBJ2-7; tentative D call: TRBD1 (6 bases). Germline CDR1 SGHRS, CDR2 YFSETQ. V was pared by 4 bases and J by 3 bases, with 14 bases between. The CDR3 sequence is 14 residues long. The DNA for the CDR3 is TGCGCCAGCAGCGAGGGACAACCTGGCTACGAGCAGTACTTC. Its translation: CASSEGQPGYEQYF.

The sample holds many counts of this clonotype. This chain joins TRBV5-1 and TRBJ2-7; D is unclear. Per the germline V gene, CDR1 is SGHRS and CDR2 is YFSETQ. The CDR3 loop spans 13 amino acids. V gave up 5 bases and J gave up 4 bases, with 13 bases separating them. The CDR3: CASRFNPAYEQYF. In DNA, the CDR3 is TGCGCCAGCAGGTTTAATCCAGCTTACGAGCAGTACTTC.

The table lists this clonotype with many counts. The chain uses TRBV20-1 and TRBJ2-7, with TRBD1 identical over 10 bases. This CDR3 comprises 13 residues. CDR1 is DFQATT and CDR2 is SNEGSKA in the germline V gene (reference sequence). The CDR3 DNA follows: TGCTCTCTGCCGGGACAGGGGATCCACGAGCAGTACTTC. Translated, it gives CSLPGQGIHEQYF.

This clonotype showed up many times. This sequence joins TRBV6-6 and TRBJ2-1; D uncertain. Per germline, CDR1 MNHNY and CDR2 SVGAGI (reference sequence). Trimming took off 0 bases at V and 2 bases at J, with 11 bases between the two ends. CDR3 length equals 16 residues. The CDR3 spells CASSYSDVAPYNEQFF. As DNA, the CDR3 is TGTGCCAGCAGTTACTCGGACGTAGCCCCCTACAATGAGCAGTTCTTC.

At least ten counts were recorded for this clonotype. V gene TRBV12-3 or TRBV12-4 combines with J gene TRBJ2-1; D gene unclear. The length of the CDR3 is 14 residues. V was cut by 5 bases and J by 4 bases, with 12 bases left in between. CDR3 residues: CASSDESTYNEQFF. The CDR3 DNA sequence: TGTGCCAGCAGTGATGAATCCACATACAATGAGCAGTTCTTC.

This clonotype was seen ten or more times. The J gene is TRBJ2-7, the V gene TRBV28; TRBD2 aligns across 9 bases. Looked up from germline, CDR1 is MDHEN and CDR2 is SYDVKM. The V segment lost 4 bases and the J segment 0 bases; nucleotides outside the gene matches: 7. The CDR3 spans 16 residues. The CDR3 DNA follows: TGTGCCAGCAGTTCCGTTATTAGCGGGAGCTCCTACGAGCAGTACTTC. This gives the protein CASSSVISGSSYEQYF.

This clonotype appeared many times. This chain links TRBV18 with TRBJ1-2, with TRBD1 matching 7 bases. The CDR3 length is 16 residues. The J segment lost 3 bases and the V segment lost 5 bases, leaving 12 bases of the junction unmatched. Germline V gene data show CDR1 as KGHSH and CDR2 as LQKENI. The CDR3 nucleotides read TGTGCCAGCTCATCCTCGGACAGGAAGAACGACTATGGCTACACCTTC. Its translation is CASSSSDRKNDYGYTF.

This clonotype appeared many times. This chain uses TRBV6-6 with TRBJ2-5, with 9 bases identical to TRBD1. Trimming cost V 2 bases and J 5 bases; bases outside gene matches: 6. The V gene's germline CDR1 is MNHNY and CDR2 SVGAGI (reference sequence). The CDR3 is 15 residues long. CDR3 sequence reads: CASSYVRTGDETQYF. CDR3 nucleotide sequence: TGTGCCAGCAGTTACGTAAGGACAGGGGATGAGACCCAGTACTTC.

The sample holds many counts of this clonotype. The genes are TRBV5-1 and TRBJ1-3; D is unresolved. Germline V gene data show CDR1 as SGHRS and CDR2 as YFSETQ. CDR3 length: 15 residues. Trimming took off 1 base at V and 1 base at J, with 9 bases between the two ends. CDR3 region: CASSLYTASGNTIYF. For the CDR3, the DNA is TGCGCCAGCAGCTTGTATACAGCATCTGGAAACACCATATATTTT.

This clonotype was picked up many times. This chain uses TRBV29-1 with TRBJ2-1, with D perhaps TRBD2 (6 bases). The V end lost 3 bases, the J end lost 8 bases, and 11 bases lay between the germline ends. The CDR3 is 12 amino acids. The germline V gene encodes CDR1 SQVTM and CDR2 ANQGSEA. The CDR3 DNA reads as TGCAGCGTTGATTCTTCTAGCGATGAGCAGTTCTTC. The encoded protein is CSVDSSSDEQFF.